The clone carrying this T cell receptor beta chain has at least ten counts. The target antigen is unknown. Specified time point: persistent/refractory GD, antithyroid drugs over 5 years with positive TRAb. Making the TCR library involved RNA that had been extracted from PBMCs. Libraries of TCR beta came from iRepertoire HTBI primers plus Arm-PCR of CDR3 regions. TCRdb re-analysed the multiplex PCR reads in MiXCR, keeping a single row per CDR3 protein. The top ten clones hold roughly 27% of a sample with over 300,000 distinct CDR3 sequences, about 20% of them seen once. This record comes from a study of regulatory T cells in long-lasting Graves disease. J was trimmed by 3 bases and V by 6 bases; bases with no gene match: 9. In germline, CDR1 is MDHEN, CDR2 SYDVKM. CDR3 size: 15 residues. Findings and limits, study-wide: For persistent Graves' patients, TCR diversity was lower than for newly diagnosed ones. Fewer public clonotypes were shared by new patients (approximately 1,000) than by persistent patients (roughly 2,500). Preferential use of TRBV28, TRBJ1-2 and TRBJ2-5 was seen in persistent disease.

The receptor was isolated from a female donor with Graves disease. The chain has TRBV28 and TRBJ2-7, with 9 bases aligning to TRBD2. The sample consisted of peripheral blood mononuclear cells (PBMCs), taken when the disease was refractory, from a patient treated with antithyroid drugs. In DNA, the CDR3 is TGTGCCAGCAGCATTAGCGGGAGCAACCACTACGAGCAGTACTTC. Translating gives CASSISGSNHYEQYF.